These 16 T cell receptor beta chains were all obtained from the same sample, sequenced in a study of cytomegalovirus exposure and HLA in healthy donors. The table came from immunoSEQ multiplex PCR; TCRdb's copy has only in-frame clones and leaves some out. The repertoire holds 55,000 to 75,000 clones, with roughly nine tenths as singletons. Sequences were obtained from PBMCs. The receptors derive from a man aged 18 to 30 in good health and CMV-seronegative.

Here the CDR3 reads CASSSSDERTCGAFF. The CDR3, as DNA: TGTGCCAGCAGTAGCTCAGACGAGAGGACCTGCGGGGCTTTCTTT. The chain uses TRBV27 and TRBJ1-1; no firm D call. V lost 5 bases, J lost 11 bases, and 24 bases lay in between. The CDR3 covers 15 residues. Germline V gene data show CDR1 as MNHEY and CDR2 as SMNVEV (reference sequence).

The gene calls are TRBV30 and TRBJ2-2; 11 bases align to TRBD2. Germline assignment: CDR1 GTSNPN and CDR2 SVGIG (reference sequence). The CDR3 extends over 19 amino acids. The J segment lost 0 bases and the V segment lost 2 bases, leaving 11 bases of the junction unmatched. The CDR3 loop is CAWSITGTSGPPNTGELFF. The CDR3 DNA reads TGTGCCTGGAGTATCACCGGGACTAGCGGACCTCCGAACACCGGGGAGCTGTTTTTT.

The CDR3 loop is CASSQDRQGSGELFF. CDR3 sequence (DNA): TGTGCCAGCAGCCAAGATCGCCAGGGGTCCGGGGAGCTGTTTTTT. This sequence joins TRBV4-2 and TRBJ2-2, with D perhaps matching TRBD1 (6 bases). The germline gives CDR1 LGHNA, CDR2 YNFKEQ. V was trimmed by 0 bases and J by 6 bases, leaving 11 bases between them. The CDR3 runs to 15 residues.

The chain has TRBV27 and TRBJ2-7; tentative D call: TRBD1 (6 bases). Germline V CDR1 and CDR2: MNHEY, SMNVEV (reference sequence). V was clipped by 6 bases and J by 4 bases, with 16 bases between them. This CDR3 is built from 14 residues. The CDR3 region is CASRPPRGTYEQYF. CDR3 DNA: TGTGCCAGCAGACCGCCCAGGGGTACATACGAGCAGTACTTC.

The table lists this clone with a few counts. The J gene is TRBJ2-7, the V gene TRBV28; D unclear. The CDR3 extends over 13 amino acids. V lost 7 bases, J lost 1 base, and 11 bases lay in between. The germline V gene has CDR1 MDHEN and CDR2 SYDVKM. CDR3 in amino acids: CASTLSGSYEQYF. The CDR3 region has the DNA TGTGCCAGCACCCTCTCGGGTTCCTACGAGCAGTACTTC.

The V call is TRBV5-1, the J call TRBJ2-2, with D tentatively TRBD2 (5 bases). Deletions cut 0 bases from V and 6 bases from J, with 9 bases between. The CDR3 is made up of 14 amino acids. The V gene's germline CDR1 is SGHRS and CDR2 YFSETQ. CDR3: CASSLDVSAGELFF. The CDR3 bases are TGCGCCAGCAGCTTGGACGTTAGCGCCGGGGAGCTGTTTTTT.

This rearrangement joins TRBV7-3 to TRBJ2-3; 10 positions match TRBD2. The CDR3 contains 15 residues. J lost 3 bases, V lost 4 bases, and 4 bases had no gene match. Germline assignment: CDR1 SGHTA and CDR2 FQGTGA. Here the CDR3 reads CASSSAGGPTDTQYF. CDR3 nucleotide sequence: TGTGCCAGCAGCTCAGCGGGAGGGCCAACAGATACGCAGTATTTT.

The chain couples TRBV27 to TRBJ1-1; TRBD1 might be the D (6 bases). Trimming took 6 bases from V and 5 from J, leaving 10 bases between them. Germline CDR1 and CDR2: MNHEY and SMNVEV (reference sequence). This CDR3 is 12 amino acids long. In nucleotides, the CDR3 is TGTGCCAGCAGAACAGGGAAGACTGAAGCTTTCTTT. Translated, it gives CASRTGKTEAFF.

This chain links TRBV5-1 with TRBJ1-2; D unclear. The CDR3 is made up of 13 amino acids. Trimming left V 6 bases short and J 7 bases short, with 16 bases between. Per the germline V gene, CDR1 is SGHRS and CDR2 is YFSETQ. In DNA, the CDR3 is TGCGCCAGCACCCCCACCGGGTCGGGTGGCTACACCTTC. Translation gives CASTPTGSGGYTF.

V gene TRBV30 combines with J gene TRBJ2-1, with D unclear. The germline gives CDR1 GTSNPN, CDR2 SVGIG (reference sequence). Trimming took 5 bases from V and 8 from J, leaving 16 bases between them. The CDR3 has 13 residues. The CDR3 is CAWSLDNRDEQFF. The CDR3 nucleotides read TGTGCCTGGTCCCTCGATAATCGGGATGAGCAGTTCTTC.

Notes on this clone: Mismatch with germline at one junction end may stem from a read error. The chain employs TRBV7-7 and TRBJ2-2, with D perhaps TRBD1 (5 bases). CDR3 length: 15 amino acids. Germline assignment: CDR1 SSHAT and CDR2 FNYEAQ (reference sequence). CDR3 nucleotides: TGTGCTAGCAGCGAGGACACAGTCCCTACCGGGGAGCTGTTTTTT. Encoded protein: CASSEDTVPTGELFF.

The genes are TRBV6-5 and TRBJ2-1; 7 nucleotides match TRBD2. CDR1 and CDR2 (germline): MNHEY, SVGAGI. The CDR3 spans 15 residues. With 2 bases clipped from V and 2 bases from J, the junction kept 3 bases outside the gene matches. The DNA for the CDR3 is TGTGCCAGCAGTTACCTTGCGGGAGCCTACAATGAGCAGTTCTTC. Translated, it gives CASSYLAGAYNEQFF.

Here the CDR3 DNA reads TGTGCCTGGATGGTAGAGATGGAGACCCAGTACTTC. Translating it yields CAWMVEMETQYF. V usage is TRBV30 and J usage is TRBJ2-5; D not certain. Trimming cost V 4 bases and J 5 bases, with 11 bases left between them. Germline V lookup: CDR1 GTSNPN, CDR2 SVGIG (reference sequence). The CDR3 sequence is 12 residues long.

This rearrangement joins TRBV4-3 to TRBJ1-5, with 10 bases aligning to TRBD1. In germline, CDR1 is LGHNA, CDR2 YSLEER. The V and J ends lost 1 base and 7 bases, in that order; junction bases with no gene match: 10. This CDR3 has 17 amino acids. CDR3 nucleotide sequence: TGCGCCAGCAGCCAAGGTGGACAGGGGGAGCTTCTGCAGCCCCAGCATTTT. Its protein is CASSQGGQGELLQPQHF.

The CDR3 here is CASSEYGGSSSYEQYF. CDR3 sequence (DNA): TGTGCCAGCAGTGAATACGGGGGTTCGAGCTCCTACGAGCAGTACTTC. This chain joins TRBV25-1 and TRBJ2-7; tentative D call: TRBD2 (6 bases). Trimming removed 0 bases from V and 0 bases from J, with 12 bases in between. This CDR3 has 16 amino acids. Germline CDR1 MGHDK, CDR2 SYGVNS.

The table lists this clone with a few counts. J is TRBJ2-2 and V is TRBV6-4; the D gene is possibly TRBD2 (6 bases). Trimming cost V 4 bases and J 1 base, with 10 bases left between them. Germline values: CDR1 MRHNA, CDR2 SNTAGT. The CDR3 runs to 15 residues. The CDR3: CASSAGSGNTGELFF. CDR3 nucleotide sequence: TGTGCCAGCAGTGCTGGTAGCGGGAACACCGGGGAGCTGTTTTTT.